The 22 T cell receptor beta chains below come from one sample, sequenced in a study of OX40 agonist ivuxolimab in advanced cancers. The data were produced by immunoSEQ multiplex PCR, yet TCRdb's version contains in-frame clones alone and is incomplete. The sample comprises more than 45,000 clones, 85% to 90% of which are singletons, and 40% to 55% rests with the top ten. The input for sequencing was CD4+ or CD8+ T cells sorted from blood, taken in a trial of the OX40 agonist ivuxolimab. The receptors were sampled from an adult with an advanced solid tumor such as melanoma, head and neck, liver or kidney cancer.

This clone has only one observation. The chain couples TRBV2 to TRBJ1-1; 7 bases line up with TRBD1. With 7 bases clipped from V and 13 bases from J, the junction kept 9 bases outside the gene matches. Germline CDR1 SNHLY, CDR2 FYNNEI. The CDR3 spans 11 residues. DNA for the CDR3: TGTGCCAGCATCTCAGGGGGGATAGGTTTCTTT. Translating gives CASISGGIGFF.

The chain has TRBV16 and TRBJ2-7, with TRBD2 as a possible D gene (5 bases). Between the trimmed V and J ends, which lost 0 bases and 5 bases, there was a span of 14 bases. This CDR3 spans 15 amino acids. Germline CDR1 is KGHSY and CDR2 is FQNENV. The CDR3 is CASSQSEGFGDEQYF. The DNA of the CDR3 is TGTGCCAGCAGCCAATCGGAAGGGTTCGGGGACGAGCAGTACTTC.

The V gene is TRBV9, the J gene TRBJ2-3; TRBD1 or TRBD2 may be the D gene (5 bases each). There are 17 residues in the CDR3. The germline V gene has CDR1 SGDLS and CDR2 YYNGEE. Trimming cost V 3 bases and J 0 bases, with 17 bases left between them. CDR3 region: CASSARGGLSSTDTQYF. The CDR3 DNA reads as TGTGCCAGCAGCGCCCGTGGGGGTTTATCTAGCACAGATACGCAGTATTTT.

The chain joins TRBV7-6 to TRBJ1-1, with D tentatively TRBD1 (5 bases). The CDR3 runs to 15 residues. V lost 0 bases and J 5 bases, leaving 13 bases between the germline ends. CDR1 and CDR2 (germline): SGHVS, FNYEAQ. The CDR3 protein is CASSLATDSGTEAFF. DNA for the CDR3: TGTGCCAGCAGCTTAGCGACAGACTCGGGGACTGAAGCTTTCTTT.

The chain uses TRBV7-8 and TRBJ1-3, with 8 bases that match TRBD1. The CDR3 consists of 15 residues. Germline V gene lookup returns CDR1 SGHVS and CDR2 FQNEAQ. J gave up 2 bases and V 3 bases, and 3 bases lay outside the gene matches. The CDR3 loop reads CASSFLRGPGNTIYF. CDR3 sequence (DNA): TGTGCCAGCAGCTTCCTCAGGGGGCCTGGAAACACCATATATTTT.

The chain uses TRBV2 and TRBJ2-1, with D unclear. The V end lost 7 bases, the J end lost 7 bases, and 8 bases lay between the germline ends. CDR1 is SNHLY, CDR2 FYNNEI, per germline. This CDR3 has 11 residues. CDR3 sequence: CASMEGNEQFF. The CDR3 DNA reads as TGTGCCAGCATGGAAGGGAATGAGCAGTTCTTC.

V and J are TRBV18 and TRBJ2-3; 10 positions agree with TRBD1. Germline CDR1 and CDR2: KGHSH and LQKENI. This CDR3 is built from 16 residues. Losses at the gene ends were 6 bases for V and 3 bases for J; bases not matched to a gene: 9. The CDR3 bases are TGTGCCAGCTCCCCCGTTCCGGGACAGGGGACAGATACGCAGTATTTT. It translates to CASSPVPGQGTDTQYF.

The CDR3 DNA reads TGTGCCTGGAAAGGGGTAGATACGCAGTATTTT. It yields the protein CAWKGVDTQYF. V gene TRBV30 combines with J gene TRBJ2-3, with D possibly being TRBD1 (5 bases). V was clipped by 4 bases and J by 5 bases, with 7 bases between them. The CDR3 runs 11 residues. Germline V gene lookup returns CDR1 GTSNPN and CDR2 SVGIG (reference sequence).

In nucleotides, the CDR3 is TGTGCCAGCAGTCCCAACGGACAGGCGTACGAGCAGTACTTC. It yields the protein CASSPNGQAYEQYF. The rearrangement uses TRBV27 and TRBJ2-7, with 7 positions matching TRBD1. CDR1 is MNHEY, CDR2 SMNVEV, per germline (reference sequence). With V trimmed by 5 bases and J by 4 bases, 8 bases remained unmatched. The length of the CDR3 is 14 residues.

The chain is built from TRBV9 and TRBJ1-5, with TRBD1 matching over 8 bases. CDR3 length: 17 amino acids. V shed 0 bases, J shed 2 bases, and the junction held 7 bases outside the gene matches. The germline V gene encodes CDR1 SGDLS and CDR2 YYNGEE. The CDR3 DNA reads TGTGCCAGCAGCGTAGGAGTAGGACAGGGAGGCAATCAGCCCCAGCATTTT. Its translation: CASSVGVGQGGNQPQHF.

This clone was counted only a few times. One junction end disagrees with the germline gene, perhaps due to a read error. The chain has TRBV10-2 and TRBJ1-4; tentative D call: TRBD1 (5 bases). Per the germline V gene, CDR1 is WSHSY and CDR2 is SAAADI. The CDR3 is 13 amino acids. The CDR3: CATVGRRNENLFF. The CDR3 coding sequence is TGCGCCACGGTGGGACGGCGGAATGAAAATCTGTTTTTT.

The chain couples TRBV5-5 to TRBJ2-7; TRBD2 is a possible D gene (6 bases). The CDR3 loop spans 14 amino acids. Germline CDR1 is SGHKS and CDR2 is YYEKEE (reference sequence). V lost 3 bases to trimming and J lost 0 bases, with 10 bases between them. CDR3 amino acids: CASSYAGSSYEQYF. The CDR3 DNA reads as TGTGCCAGCAGCTACGCCGGGAGCTCCTACGAGCAGTACTTC. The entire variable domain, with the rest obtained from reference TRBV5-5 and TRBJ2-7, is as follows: DAGVTQSPTHLIKTRGQQVTLRCSPISGHKSVSWYQQVLGQGPQFIFQYYEKEERGRGNFPDRFSARQFPNYSSELNVNALLLGDSALYLCASSYAGSSYEQYFGPGTRLTVT.

The CDR3 sequence is CASSRGVEGYEQYF. CDR3 bases: TGTGCCAGCAGCCGTGGGGTGGAAGGTTACGAGCAGTACTTC. This chain connects TRBV11-2 to TRBJ2-7; the D is unclear. The ends were cut back, 5 bases at V and 4 bases at J, with 15 bases in the middle. The CDR3 sequence is 14 residues long. CDR1 and CDR2 (germline): SGHAT, FQNNGV.

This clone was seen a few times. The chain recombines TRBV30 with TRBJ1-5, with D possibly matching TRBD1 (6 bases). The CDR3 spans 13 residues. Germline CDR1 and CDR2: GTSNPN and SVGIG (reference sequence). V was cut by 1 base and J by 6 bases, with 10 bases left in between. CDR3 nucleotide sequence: TGTGCCTGGAGTGCAGGGGAGGGTCAGCCCCAGCATTTT. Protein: CAWSAGEGQPQHF.

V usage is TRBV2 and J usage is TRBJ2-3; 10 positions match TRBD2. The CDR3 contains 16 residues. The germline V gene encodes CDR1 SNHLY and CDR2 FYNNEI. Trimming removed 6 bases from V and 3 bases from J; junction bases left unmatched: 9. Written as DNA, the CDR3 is TGTGCCAGCAGCGCCCCCCTGGGACTAGCGACAGATACGCAGTATTTT. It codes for CASSAPLGLATDTQYF. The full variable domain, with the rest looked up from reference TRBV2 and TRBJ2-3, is EPEVTQTPSHQVTQMGQEVILRCVPISNHLYFYWYRQILGQKVEFLVSFYNNEISEKSEIFDDQFSVERPDGSNFTLKIRSTKLEDSAMYFCASSAPLGLATDTQYFGPGTRLTVL.

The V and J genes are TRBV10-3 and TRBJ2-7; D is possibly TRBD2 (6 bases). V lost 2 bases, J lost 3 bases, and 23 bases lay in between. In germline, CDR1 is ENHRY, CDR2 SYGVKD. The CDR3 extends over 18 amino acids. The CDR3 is CAISEPSGEEVWGYEQYF. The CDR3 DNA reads TGTGCCATCAGTGAGCCCTCCGGGGAGGAGGTTTGGGGCTACGAGCAGTACTTC.

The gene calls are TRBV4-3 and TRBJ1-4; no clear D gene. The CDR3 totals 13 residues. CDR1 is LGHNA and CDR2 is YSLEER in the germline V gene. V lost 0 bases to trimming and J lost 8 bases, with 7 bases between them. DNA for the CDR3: TGCGCCAGCAGCCAAGATTTATTAGAAAAACTGTTTTTT. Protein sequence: CASSQDLLEKLFF.

The CDR3 DNA reads as TGTGCCAGCAGCTTAGGGGCGGGGATGGGTCAGCCCCAGCATTTT. It specifies CASSLGAGMGQPQHF. This chain uses TRBV7-2 with TRBJ1-5; D is unclear. This CDR3 comprises 15 residues. V dropped 1 base and J dropped 6 bases, with 13 bases sitting between them. The germline CDR1 and CDR2 sequences are SGHTA and FQGNSA.

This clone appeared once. The CDR3 DNA sequence: TGTGCCAGCCGTGAGGGGGTAGTTGCAGATACGCAGTATTTT. Amino acid sequence: CASREGVVADTQYF. This rearrangement joins TRBV28 to TRBJ2-3, with D possibly being TRBD1 (6 bases). Trimming took 8 bases from V and 4 from J, leaving 16 bases between them. The CDR3 runs to 14 residues. Germline CDR1 and CDR2: MDHEN and SYDVKM.

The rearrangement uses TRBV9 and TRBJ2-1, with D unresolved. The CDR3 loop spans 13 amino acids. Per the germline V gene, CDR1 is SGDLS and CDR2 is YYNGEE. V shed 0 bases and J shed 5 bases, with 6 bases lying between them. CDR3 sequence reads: CASSVGVDNEQFF. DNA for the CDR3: TGTGCCAGCAGCGTAGGGGTGGACAATGAGCAGTTCTTC.

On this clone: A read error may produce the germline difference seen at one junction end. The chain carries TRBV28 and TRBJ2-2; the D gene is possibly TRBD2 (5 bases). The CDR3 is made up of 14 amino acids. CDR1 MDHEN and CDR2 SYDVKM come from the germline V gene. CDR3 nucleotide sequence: TGTGCCAGCGGTTTGGGAGTAAACACCGGGGAGCTGTTTTTT. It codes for CASGLGVNTGELFF. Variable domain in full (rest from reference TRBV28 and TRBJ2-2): DVKVTQSSRYLVKRTGEKVFLECVQDMDHENMFWYRQDPGLGLRLIYFSYDVKMKEKGDIPEGYSVSREKKERFSLILESASTNQTSMYLCASGLGVNTGELFFGEGSRLTVL.

CDR3 amino acids: CASSELYGRGLNQPQHF. DNA for the CDR3: TGTGCCAGCAGTGAGCTTTATGGCAGGGGGCTCAATCAGCCCCAGCATTTT. This chain uses TRBV6-1 with TRBJ1-5; 8 positions match TRBD1. The V segment lost 3 bases and the J segment 3 bases; nucleotides outside the gene matches: 10. This CDR3 has 17 residues. The germline CDR1 and CDR2 sequences are MNHNS and SASEGT.